This TCR beta chain was sequenced in a study of blood T cell repertoires in COVID-19. The repertoire was sequenced with immunoSEQ multiplex PCR; TCRdb's copy has only in-frame clones and lacks some. The sample yields under 130,000 clones, under 80% seen once. The CDR3 loop spans 16 amino acids. V lost 3 bases to trimming and J lost 3 bases; unmatched junction nucleotides: 6. From germline, CDR1 is SGDLS and CDR2 YYNGEE. The receptor was derived from a man between 65 and 80 years old with active or convalescent COVID-19. The V gene is TRBV9, the J gene TRBJ1-5, with TRBD1 matching 10 bases. Sequencing was carried out using peripheral blood. The CDR3 coding sequence is TGTGCCAGCAGCGCGGGGACAGGGGCCCCCAATCAGCCCCAGCATTTT. Translated: CASSAGTGAPNQPQHF. The variable domain in full, completed from reference TRBV9 and TRBJ1-5, reads DSGVTQTPKHLITATGQRVTLRCSPRSGDLSVYWYQQSLDQGLQFLIQYYNGEERAKGNILERFSAQQFPDLHSELNLSSLELGDSALYFCASSAGTGAPNQPQHFGDGTRLSIL.